This entry features one TCR beta chain sequence. The sample has other DNA sequences that encode this CDR3 too. The sample belongs to a study of cytomegalovirus exposure and HLA in healthy donors. Germline values: CDR1 SGHRS, CDR2 YFSETQ. The germline V and J ends were trimmed by 0 bases and 0 bases, with 7 bases remaining between them. The CDR3 is 15 residues long. The study ran its PCR with 60 Vbeta and 13 Jbeta primers. Assay used: immunoSEQ multiplex PCR; TCRdb lists only in-frame clones, some missing. In the table there are about 170,000 clones, over 75% of which are singletons. The specimen was PBMCs. The chain couples TRBV5-1 to TRBJ1-5; no clear D gene. The source of this sequence is a woman younger than 30 in good health and CMV-seronegative. The CDR3 coding sequence is TGCGCCAGCAGCTTGGGGCAGAATAGCAATCAGCCCCAGCATTTT. This codes for CASSLGQNSNQPQHF. Based on the CDR3 plus reference TRBV5-1 and TRBJ1-5, the full variable domain is KAGVTQTPRYLIKTRGQQVTLSCSPISGHRSVSWYQQTPGQGLQFLFEYFSETQRNKGNFPGRFSGRQFSNSRSEMNVSTLELGDSALYLCASSLGQNSNQPQHFGDGTRLSIL.